These T cell receptor beta chains were read from a single sample in a study of T-cell reconstitution after alpha-beta-depleted transplantation in children. One entry per CDR3 protein, called by TCRdb with MiXCR from the PCR reads. The sample contains around 580,000 distinct CDR3 sequences, roughly 23% of which appear only once. The specimen was PBMCs, mostly from graft donor cells, collected 360 days after TCRalphabeta/CD19-depleted stem cell transplant. The receptors stem from a boy in the first two years of life who had a stem cell transplant for acute myeloid leukemia, so the T cells may come from the graft donor. The CDR3 runs from the conserved cysteine through the conserved F or W. The order of the fields is V gene, CDR3 length, clone size, J gene, D gene, CDR3 protein, CDR3 DNA. A D gene is named only where the DNA matches it firmly. Expanded clones get a size class; other rows say once, few or many, or leave the size out.

TRBV12-3/TRBV12-4	17	many	TRBJ2-3	.	CASSRLRDWVNTDTQYF	TGTGCCAGCAGCCGCCTCCGGGACTGGGTGAACACAGATACGCAGTATTTT
TRBV20-1	13	many	TRBJ2-3	TRBD1	CSAMGQATDTQYF	TGCAGTGCTATGGGACAGGCCACAGATACGCAGTATTTT
TRBV7-8	18	few	TRBJ2-3	.	CASSSPRPLASNTDTQYF	TGTGCCAGCAGCTCCCCCCGTCCCTTGGCTAGCAACACAGATACGCAGTATTTT
TRBV20-1	16	few	TRBJ2-5	.	CSARDRAGFKGETQYF	TGCAGTGCTAGAGATCGGGCAGGCTTCAAGGGAGAGACCCAGTACTTC
TRBV29-1	13	.	TRBJ1-2	.	CSVEKASNYGYTF	TGCAGCGTTGAAAAGGCCTCCAACTATGGCTACACCTTC
TRBV7-2	16	few	TRBJ2-1	.	CASSVMREPSYNEQFF	TGTGCCAGCAGCGTCATGAGGGAACCCTCCTACAATGAGCAGTTCTTC
TRBV4-3	13	many	TRBJ1-1	.	CASSQDLGPEAFF	TGCGCCAGCAGCCAAGATTTGGGTCCTGAAGCTTTCTTT
TRBV29-1	13	many	TRBJ1-2	.	CSVQPHLLAGYTF	TGCAGCGTTCAACCACATCTTTTAGCTGGCTACACCTTC
TRBV10-3	14	few	TRBJ2-2	TRBD2	CATTGLANTGELFF	TGTGCCACCACAGGACTAGCGAACACCGGGGAGCTGTTTTTT
TRBV6-1	15	few	TRBJ2-1	.	CASSTQLGGWDEQFF	TGTGCCAGCAGTACCCAACTAGGGGGATGGGATGAGCAGTTCTTC
TRBV5-5	14	few	TRBJ2-1	.	CASSFGPGVDEQFF	TGTGCCAGCAGCTTTGGCCCGGGGGTGGATGAGCAGTTCTTC
TRBV12-3/TRBV12-4	19	.	TRBJ2-5	TRBD2	CASSLGLAGGLVGKETQYF	TGTGCCAGCAGTTTAGGACTAGCGGGGGGGCTAGTCGGTAAAGAGACCCAGTACTTC
TRBV20-1	11	.	TRBJ1-5	.	CSANNRDTQHF	TGCAGTGCGAACAACCGGGACACCCAGCATTTT
TRBV20-1	14	few	TRBJ2-3	.	CSADASRVRDTQYF	TGCAGTGCTGACGCCTCCAGAGTCCGGGATACGCAGTATTTT
TRBV11-2	14	.	TRBJ2-5	.	CASSSVSGQETQYF	TGTGCCAGCAGTTCTGTTAGTGGCCAAGAGACCCAGTACTTC
TRBV6-1	15	many	TRBJ2-3	TRBD1	CASSANRGSTDTQYF	TGTGCCAGCAGTGCTAACAGGGGGAGCACAGATACGCAGTATTTT
TRBV20-1	14	few	TRBJ2-3	TRBD2	CSARGSGGAGTQYF	TGCAGCGCTAGAGGTAGCGGGGGGGCCGGTACGCAGTATTTT
TRBV20-1	15	.	TRBJ2-1	TRBD2	CSASGIAGGINEQFF	TGCAGTGCTAGTGGAATAGCGGGGGGTATCAATGAGCAGTTCTTC
TRBV4-3	13	many	TRBJ2-7	.	CASSQGSAYEQYF	TGCGCCAGCAGCCAAGGATCCGCTTACGAGCAGTACTTC
TRBV6-5	13	.	TRBJ2-3	.	CASSYGSWDTQYF	TGTGCCAGCAGTTACGGTAGTTGGGATACGCAGTATTTT
TRBV20-1	19	.	TRBJ2-3	.	CSARDPLKRGKTSTDTQYF	TGCAGTGCTAGAGATCCCTTAAAGCGCGGGAAAACAAGCACAGATACGCAGTATTTT
TRBV5-1	16	many	TRBJ2-1	TRBD2	CASSLPRGVRNNEQFF	TGCGCCAGCAGCTTGCCCCGGGGGGTGAGGAACAATGAGCAGTTCTTC
TRBV20-1	13	many	TRBJ2-7	.	CSARFRTDYEQYF	TGCAGTGCTAGGTTCAGGACGGACTACGAGCAGTACTTC
TRBV6-1	15	few	TRBJ2-1	TRBD1	CASSMGTGWLNEQFF	TGTGCCAGCAGTATGGGGACAGGGTGGTTAAATGAGCAGTTCTTC
TRBV10-2	16	.	TRBJ1-1	.	CASSDYTGRGNTEAFF	TGCGCCAGCAGTGATTACACAGGGCGGGGGAACACTGAAGCTTTCTTT
TRBV3-1	16	.	TRBJ2-1	TRBD2	CASSQDASGAHNEQFF	TGTGCCAGCAGCCAAGACGCCAGCGGGGCCCACAATGAGCAGTTCTTC
TRBV20-1	13	.	TRBJ1-2	.	CSAPEQGSGGYTF	TGCAGTGCTCCAGAGCAGGGGTCGGGTGGCTACACCTTC
TRBV10-3	14	.	TRBJ2-3	.	CAISDREFADTQYF	TGTGCCATCAGTGACAGGGAATTTGCAGATACGCAGTATTTT
TRBV25-1	13	.	TRBJ2-5	.	CASQDSVQETQYF	TGTGCCAGCCAGGACAGTGTACAAGAGACCCAGTACTTC
TRBV20-1	13	few	TRBJ1-6	.	CSAWDIYNSPLHF	TGCAGTGCGTGGGACATTTATAATTCACCCCTCCACTTT
TRBV9	13	.	TRBJ2-3	TRBD2	CASSSGAMDTQYF	TGTGCCAGCAGCAGCGGGGCCATGGACACGCAGTATTTT
TRBV29-1	9	many	TRBJ2-2	.	CSPTGELFF	TGCAGCCCTACCGGGGAGCTGTTTTTT
TRBV20-1	14	few	TRBJ1-6	.	CSARGTAQNSPLHF	TGCAGTGCTAGAGGGACGGCTCAAAATTCACCCCTCCACTTT
TRBV23-1	12	.	TRBJ2-3	TRBD1	CAPGQRTDTQYF	TGCGCCCCGGGACAGCGCACAGATACGCAGTATTTT
TRBV15	13	many	TRBJ2-3	.	CATSTDLADTQYF	TGTGCCACCAGCACCGACCTGGCAGATACGCAGTATTTT
TRBV5-1	14	many	TRBJ2-1	TRBD1	CASATGQGFDEQFF	TGCGCCAGCGCGACGGGACAGGGGTTCGATGAGCAGTTCTTC
TRBV7-2	17	.	TRBJ2-5	.	CASSFRGREVGGETQYF	TGTGCCAGCAGCTTCCGGGGCAGGGAGGTGGGTGGAGAGACCCAGTACTTC
TRBV12-3/TRBV12-4	14	few	TRBJ2-3	.	CASSTVAATDTQYF	TGTGCCAGCAGTACGGTCGCGGCAACAGATACGCAGTATTTT
TRBV4-1	15	many	TRBJ2-5	.	CASSQELRGAETQYF	TGCGCCAGCAGCCAAGAATTGAGGGGGGCAGAGACCCAGTACTTC
TRBV29-1	12	few	TRBJ2-5	.	CSVAGFQETQYF	TGCAGCGTTGCCGGGTTTCAAGAGACCCAGTACTTC
TRBV4-2	17	.	TRBJ2-2	.	CASSQGGGGGHTGELFF	TGTGCCAGCAGCCAGGGGGGTGGGGGCGGTCACACCGGGGAGCTGTTTTTT
TRBV4-3	13	.	TRBJ2-3	.	CASSQKAGDTQYF	TGCGCCAGCAGCCAAAAAGCGGGAGATACGCAGTATTTT
TRBV6-1	16	.	TRBJ2-2	TRBD1	CASSDLDRMGTGELFF	TGTGCCAGCAGTGACCTGGACAGGATGGGGACCGGGGAGCTGTTTTTT
TRBV4-3	15	few	TRBJ2-7	.	CASSQESRGGYEQYF	TGCGCCAGCAGCCAAGAAAGCAGGGGAGGCTACGAGCAGTACTTC
TRBV10-3	14	.	TRBJ2-7	.	CAISDDRSRDEQYF	TGTGCCATCAGTGATGACAGGTCCCGCGACGAGCAGTACTTC
TRBV5-6	16	many	TRBJ2-6	.	CASSLGLNSGANVLTF	TGTGCCAGCAGCTTGGGGCTGAACTCTGGGGCCAACGTCCTGACTTTC
TRBV5-1	16	many	TRBJ2-1	TRBD1	CASSVPRDRSFNEQFF	TGCGCCAGCAGCGTCCCCCGGGACAGATCTTTCAATGAGCAGTTCTTC